These T cell receptor beta chains were read from a single sample in a study of T cell repertoires in cytomegalovirus infection. The antigens of these receptors remain unknown. TCRdb passed the reads through MiXCR, listing each CDR3 protein once. The sample lists around 540,000 distinct CDR3 sequences; around 35% were seen once. This sample comprised cultured PBMCs, obtained from culture after CMV antigen stimulation. These receptors were taken from a human donor in good health (CMV status not recorded). Some clones in this sample may be carry-over from other donors' samples. CDR3s include the opening cysteine and the closing phenylalanine or tryptophan. Each record gives: V gene, D gene, clone size, J gene, CDR3 DNA, CDR3 protein. A D gene is named only where the DNA matches it firmly. Some rows have no size entry. The others give once, few or many, or a class for an expanded clone.

v_call: TRBV7-2; d_call: TRBD1; clone_size: few; j_call: TRBJ1-5; cdr3_nt: TGTGCCAGCAGCCCACTCCACAGGGGGAGCCAGCCCCAGCATTTT; cdr3_aa: CASSPLHRGSQPQHF
v_call: TRBV28; d_call: NA; clone_size: NA; j_call: TRBJ2-4; cdr3_nt: TGTGCCAGCAGTTTATGGGGCCAAAACATTCAGTACTTC; cdr3_aa: CASSLWGQNIQYF
v_call: TRBV6-2/TRBV6-3; d_call: TRBD1; clone_size: NA; j_call: TRBJ1-3; cdr3_nt: TGTGCCAGCAGCATCACAGGGGCAGGAAACACCATATATTTT; cdr3_aa: CASSITGAGNTIYF
v_call: TRBV6-6; d_call: NA; clone_size: NA; j_call: TRBJ2-2; cdr3_nt: TGTGCCAGCAGTTACGGGAGCGGTGTCACCGGGGAGCTGTTTTTT; cdr3_aa: CASSYGSGVTGELFF
v_call: TRBV6-5; d_call: NA; clone_size: many; j_call: TRBJ2-3; cdr3_nt: TGTGCCAGCAGTTACTCCGCAGGCCGAACAGCAGATACGCAGTATTTT; cdr3_aa: CASSYSAGRTADTQYF
v_call: TRBV19; d_call: TRBD2; clone_size: NA; j_call: TRBJ2-5; cdr3_nt: TGTGCCAGTACAGCGGGAGGTCCAGTAGAGACCCAGTACTTC; cdr3_aa: CASTAGGPVETQYF
v_call: TRBV10-3; d_call: NA; clone_size: few; j_call: TRBJ2-2; cdr3_nt: TGTGCCATCAGGCGGGACTCCTACACCGGGGAGCTGTTTTTT; cdr3_aa: CAIRRDSYTGELFF
v_call: TRBV6-2/TRBV6-3; d_call: TRBD2; clone_size: NA; j_call: TRBJ2-2; cdr3_nt: TGTGCCGGAGCGGGGGGGTACACCGGGGAGCTGTTTTTT; cdr3_aa: CAGAGGYTGELFF
v_call: TRBV6-2/TRBV6-3; d_call: NA; clone_size: few; j_call: TRBJ2-1; cdr3_nt: TGTGCCAGCCTCAGCGGTAATGAGCAGTTCTTC; cdr3_aa: CASLSGNEQFF
v_call: TRBV20-1; d_call: NA; clone_size: NA; j_call: TRBJ2-1; cdr3_nt: TGCAGTGCTAGAGATGCGAGGGAGATTAAGCAGTTCTTC; cdr3_aa: CSARDAREIKQFF
v_call: TRBV12-3/TRBV12-4; d_call: TRBD1; clone_size: NA; j_call: TRBJ1-2; cdr3_nt: TGTGCCAGCAGTGGACAGGGGTATCCCGGCTACACCTTC; cdr3_aa: CASSGQGYPGYTF
v_call: TRBV7-2; d_call: TRBD2; clone_size: NA; j_call: TRBJ2-1; cdr3_nt: TGTGCCAGCAGCCCCCATCCCGGGACTAGCGTTCCCAATGAGCAGTTCTTC; cdr3_aa: CASSPHPGTSVPNEQFF
v_call: TRBV6-6; d_call: NA; clone_size: NA; j_call: TRBJ2-3; cdr3_nt: TGTGCCACCAGACCGGACCCCCGGGTAGATACGCAGTATTTT; cdr3_aa: CATRPDPRVDTQYF
v_call: TRBV24-1; d_call: TRBD1; clone_size: few; j_call: TRBJ1-4; cdr3_nt: TGTGCCACCAGTGATTCGACAGGGGGCCGTAATGAAAAACTGTTTTTT; cdr3_aa: CATSDSTGGRNEKLFF
v_call: TRBV6-5; d_call: TRBD1; clone_size: few; j_call: TRBJ2-7; cdr3_nt: TGTGCCAGCAGTTACTCGACAGGTGCAGGGGGCTACGAGCAGTACTTC; cdr3_aa: CASSYSTGAGGYEQYF
v_call: TRBV7-9; d_call: TRBD2; clone_size: few; j_call: TRBJ2-3; cdr3_nt: TGTGCCAGCAACATGGGACTAAGCACAGATACGCAGTATTTT; cdr3_aa: CASNMGLSTDTQYF
v_call: TRBV7-2; d_call: NA; clone_size: many; j_call: TRBJ1-3; cdr3_nt: TGTGCCAGCAGCTTAGCCTCCGGGTTTGGAAACACCATATATTTT; cdr3_aa: CASSLASGFGNTIYF
v_call: TRBV5-8; d_call: NA; clone_size: NA; j_call: TRBJ2-3; cdr3_nt: TGTGCCAGCAGCTTGACCCGAGGTGGCACAGATACGCAGTATTTT; cdr3_aa: CASSLTRGGTDTQYF
v_call: TRBV12-3/TRBV12-4; d_call: NA; clone_size: few; j_call: TRBJ2-5; cdr3_nt: TGTGCCAGCACCCTCGGGAGTACCCAGTACTTC; cdr3_aa: CASTLGSTQYF
v_call: TRBV7-2; d_call: TRBD2; clone_size: once; j_call: TRBJ2-3; cdr3_nt: TGTGCCAGCAGCTTAGGGACTAGCGGGAGGGTGGATACGCAGTATTTT; cdr3_aa: CASSLGTSGRVDTQYF
v_call: TRBV7-2; d_call: NA; clone_size: NA; j_call: TRBJ2-3; cdr3_nt: TGTGCCAGCACCTTACGCACAGATACGCAGTATTTT; cdr3_aa: CASTLRTDTQYF
v_call: TRBV6-5; d_call: NA; clone_size: NA; j_call: TRBJ2-1; cdr3_nt: TGTGCCAGCAGTTACTGGAGCGGAACTTACAATGAGCAGTTCTTC; cdr3_aa: CASSYWSGTYNEQFF
v_call: TRBV6-1; d_call: NA; clone_size: few; j_call: TRBJ2-7; cdr3_nt: TGTGCCAGCACAAGAAACCGAGACAGACCCTACGAGCAGTACTTC; cdr3_aa: CASTRNRDRPYEQYF
v_call: TRBV10-3; d_call: NA; clone_size: NA; j_call: TRBJ1-1; cdr3_nt: TGTGCCATCAGTGACCGCTTGGGGAACACTGAAGCTTTCTTT; cdr3_aa: CAISDRLGNTEAFF
v_call: TRBV6-2/TRBV6-3; d_call: NA; clone_size: NA; j_call: TRBJ1-5; cdr3_nt: TGTGCCAGCAGAAAGGGGGAGGTGCGGCCTCTCAAGGATGGCAATCAGCCCCAGCATTTT; cdr3_aa: CASRKGEVRPLKDGNQPQHF
v_call: TRBV19; d_call: TRBD2; clone_size: NA; j_call: TRBJ2-1; cdr3_nt: TGTGCCAGTAGGCCCGGGACTAGCGGAAACACAAACAATGAGCAGTTCTTC; cdr3_aa: CASRPGTSGNTNNEQFF
v_call: TRBV5-5; d_call: TRBD2; clone_size: NA; j_call: TRBJ2-1; cdr3_nt: TGTGCCAGCAGCCCTAGCGGGAGGCCAAGCTCCTACAATGAGCAGTTCTTC; cdr3_aa: CASSPSGRPSSYNEQFF
v_call: TRBV20-1; d_call: TRBD1; clone_size: NA; j_call: TRBJ2-1; cdr3_nt: TGCAGTGCTAGGACCGGGGACAGTTTTTACAATGAGCAGTTCTTC; cdr3_aa: CSARTGDSFYNEQFF
v_call: TRBV5-1; d_call: NA; clone_size: NA; j_call: TRBJ1-4; cdr3_nt: TGCGCCAGCAGCTTGGGAGCCGGGGGGAATGAAAAACTGTTTTTT; cdr3_aa: CASSLGAGGNEKLFF
v_call: TRBV7-8; d_call: NA; clone_size: few; j_call: TRBJ1-3; cdr3_nt: TGTGCCAGCAGCTTGGCAGCTACAGGAAACACCATATATTTT; cdr3_aa: CASSLAATGNTIYF
v_call: TRBV6-1; d_call: NA; clone_size: NA; j_call: TRBJ2-1; cdr3_nt: TGTGCCAGCAGTGAATTGGGGGGGGGCCGGGTTGAGCAGTTCTTC; cdr3_aa: CASSELGGGRVEQFF
v_call: TRBV7-7; d_call: TRBD1; clone_size: many; j_call: TRBJ2-5; cdr3_nt: TGTGCCAGCAGCTCAGCACAGACAGGGTGGGAGACCCAGTACTTC; cdr3_aa: CASSSAQTGWETQYF